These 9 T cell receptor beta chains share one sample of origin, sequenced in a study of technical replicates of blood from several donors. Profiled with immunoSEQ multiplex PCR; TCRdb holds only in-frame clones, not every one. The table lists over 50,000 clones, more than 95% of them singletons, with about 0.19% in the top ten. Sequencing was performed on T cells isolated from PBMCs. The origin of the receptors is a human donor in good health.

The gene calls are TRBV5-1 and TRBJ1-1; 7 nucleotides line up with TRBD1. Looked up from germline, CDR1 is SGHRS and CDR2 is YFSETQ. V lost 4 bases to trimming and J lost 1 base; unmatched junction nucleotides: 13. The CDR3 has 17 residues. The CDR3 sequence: CASSPGGLRGPNTEAFF. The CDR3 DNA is TGCGCCAGCAGCCCTGGAGGTCTAAGGGGGCCGAACACTGAAGCTTTCTTT.

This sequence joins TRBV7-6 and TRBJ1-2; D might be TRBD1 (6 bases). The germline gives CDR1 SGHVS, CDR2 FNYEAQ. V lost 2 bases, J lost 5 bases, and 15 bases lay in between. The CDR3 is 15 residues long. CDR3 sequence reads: CASSLTTGPEYGYTF. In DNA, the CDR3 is TGTGCCAGCAGCTTAACGACAGGTCCGGAGTATGGCTACACCTTC. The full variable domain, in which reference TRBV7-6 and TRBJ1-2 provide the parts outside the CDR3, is GAGVSQSPRYKVTKRGQDVALRCDPISGHVSLYWYRQALGQGPEFLTYFNYEAQQDKSGLPNDRFSAERPEGSISTLTIQRTEQRDSAMYRCASSLTTGPEYGYTFGSGTRLTVV.

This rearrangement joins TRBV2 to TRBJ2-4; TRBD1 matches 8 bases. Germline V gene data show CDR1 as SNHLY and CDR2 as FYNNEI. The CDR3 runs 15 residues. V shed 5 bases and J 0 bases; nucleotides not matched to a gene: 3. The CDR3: CASSTGGLAKNIQYF. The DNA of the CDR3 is TGTGCCAGCAGTACAGGGGGACTAGCCAAAAACATTCAGTACTTC.

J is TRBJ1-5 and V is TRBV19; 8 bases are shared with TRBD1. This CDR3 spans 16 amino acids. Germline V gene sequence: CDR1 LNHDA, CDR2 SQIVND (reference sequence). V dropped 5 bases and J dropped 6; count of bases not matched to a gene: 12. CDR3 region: CASSLYSGGASQPQHF. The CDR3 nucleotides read TGTGCCAGTAGTCTATATTCAGGGGGCGCGAGTCAGCCCCAGCATTTT.

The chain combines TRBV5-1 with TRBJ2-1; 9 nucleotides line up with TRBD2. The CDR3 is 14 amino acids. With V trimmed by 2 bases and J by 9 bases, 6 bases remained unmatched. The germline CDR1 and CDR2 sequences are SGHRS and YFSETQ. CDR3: CASSFAGGPIEQFF. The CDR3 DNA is TGCGCCAGCAGCTTTGCGGGAGGGCCGATTGAGCAGTTCTTC. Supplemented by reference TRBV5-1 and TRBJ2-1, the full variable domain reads KAGVTQTPRYLIKTRGQQVTLSCSPISGHRSVSWYQQTPGQGLQFLFEYFSETQRNKGNFPGRFSGRQFSNSRSEMNVSTLELGDSALYLCASSFAGGPIEQFFGPGTRLTVL.

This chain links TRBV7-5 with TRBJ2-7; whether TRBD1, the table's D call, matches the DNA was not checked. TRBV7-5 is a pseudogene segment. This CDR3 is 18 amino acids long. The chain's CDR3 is CVRSPGGSIFRCDYEQYF. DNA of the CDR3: TGTGTCAGAAGCCCAGGGGGTAGTATCTTCAGGTGCGACTACGAGCAGTACTTC.

Here the CDR3 reads CASSTGPDTQYF. The DNA for the CDR3 is TGCGCCAGCAGCACAGGGCCAGATACGCAGTATTTT. The rearrangement uses TRBV10-1 and TRBJ2-3, with D possibly TRBD1 on 6 matching bases. The CDR3 covers 12 residues. Germline V gives CDR1 WNHNN, CDR2 SYGVQD (reference sequence). With 6 bases removed from V and 4 bases from J, the gap between germline ends came to 8 bases.

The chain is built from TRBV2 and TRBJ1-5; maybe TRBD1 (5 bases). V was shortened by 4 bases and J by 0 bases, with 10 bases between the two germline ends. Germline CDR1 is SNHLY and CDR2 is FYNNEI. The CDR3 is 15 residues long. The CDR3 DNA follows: TGTGCCAGCAGTGTGGAGACAGTTAGCAATCAGCCCCAGCATTTT. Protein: CASSVETVSNQPQHF.

CDR3 amino acids: CASSFSSGSMPFQAPSTFEQFF. The CDR3 bases are TGTGCCAGCAGCTTCTCTAGCGGGAGTATGCCTTTTCAAGCTCCGTCTACTTTTGAGCAGTTCTTC. The rearrangement joins TRBV7-8 to TRBJ2-1; 10 positions match TRBD2. Trimming cost V 3 bases and J 9 bases; bases outside gene matches: 29. Germline V gene sequence: CDR1 SGHVS, CDR2 FQNEAQ. The CDR3 consists of 22 residues.